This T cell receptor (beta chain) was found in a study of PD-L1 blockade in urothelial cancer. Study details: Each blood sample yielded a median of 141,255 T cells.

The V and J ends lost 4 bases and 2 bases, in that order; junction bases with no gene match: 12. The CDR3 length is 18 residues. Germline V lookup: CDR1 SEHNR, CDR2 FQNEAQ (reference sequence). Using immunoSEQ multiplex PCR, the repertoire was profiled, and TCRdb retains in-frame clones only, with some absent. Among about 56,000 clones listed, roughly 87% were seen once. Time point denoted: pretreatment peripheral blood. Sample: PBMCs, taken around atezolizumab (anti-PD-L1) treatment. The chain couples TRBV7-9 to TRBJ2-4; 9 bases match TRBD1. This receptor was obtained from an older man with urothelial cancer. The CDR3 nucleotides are TGTGCCAGCAGCTCCGACAGGGGGAACCACCTGACCAAAAACATTCAGTACTTC. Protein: CASSSDRGNHLTKNIQYF. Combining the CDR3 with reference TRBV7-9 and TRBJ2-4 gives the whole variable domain DTGVSQNPRHKITKRGQNVTFRCDPISEHNRLYWYRQTLGQGPEFLTYFQNEAQLEKSRLLSDRFSAERPKGSFSTLEIQRTEQGDSAMYLCASSSDRGNHLTKNIQYFGAGTRLSVL.